This T cell receptor beta chain was documented in a study of Ad26.COV2.S vaccination and SARS-CoV-2 variants (dated by TCRdb to about 2021). Background for the entire study: Donors in the vaccine arm were drawn from COV1001, a multicentre, randomized, double-blind, placebo-controlled phase I-IIa trial testing Ad26.COV2.S in healthy adults. Ad26.COV2.S was given intramuscularly at 5x10^10 or 1x10^11 viral particles, as a single shot or as two shots 56 days apart. TCRbeta repertoire sequencing served as the tool for gauging how specific and how broad the SARS-CoV-2-reactive T cell receptors were following Ad26.COV2.S vaccination. The TCR-sequenced set comprised around 30 samples: 19 Ad26.COV2.S vaccine recipients, 5 placebo recipients and 8 SARS-CoV-2 convalescent individuals. Trial participants were randomized into five groups of five, in which low-dose or high-dose Ad26.COV2.S was given once or twice, or placebo was given on both occasions. Throughout the experiments and outcome assessment, investigators stayed blinded to trial group allocation.

This specimen's treatment or condition label, per the study, means: around 19 received Ad26.COV2.S at low or high dose, single or two shots; 5 received placebo; per-sample allocation not given. For vaccine and placebo recipients, the sequenced repertoires came from samples collected on day 63 after the first injection. In Cohort 1b, about 25 adults aged 18-55 years were enrolled at a single site in Boston, USA, between 29 July and 7 August 2020. Ad26.COV2.S was a replication-incompetent adenovirus type 26 vector expressing a prefusion-stabilized SARS-CoV-2 spike protein from the original Wuhan strain. The CDR3 runs 18 amino acids, cysteine and phenylalanine included. CDR3 DNA only is kept here, 54 bases in frame from base 1. The immunoSEQ Assay was the method used to sequence TCRbeta CDR3 regions. After extraction, genomic DNA underwent amplification by bias-controlled multiplex PCR, followed by high-throughput sequencing. Per the authors' processing: To quantify the absolute abundance of every unique TCRbeta CDR3 region, sequences were collapsed and filtered. Usable DNA was measured by amplifying reference genes present in all nucleated cells, and TCRbeta template counts were normalized to that usable DNA to estimate T cell fraction. Repertoire TCRs were annotated as SARS-CoV-2-specific when V gene, CDR3 amino acid sequence and J gene were exactly matched to a known reactive TCR set. The reference SARS-CoV-2 TCR set came from MIRA and was filtered for enrichment in COVID-19-positive ImmuneCODE repertoires, removing public or cross-reactive TCRs. Using the MIRA antigens, annotated TCRs were further analysed by specific ORF or by position within an ORF. Depth was the summed frequency of annotated unique rearrangements, while breadth was defined as annotated unique rearrangements over total unique productive rearrangements. TCR breadth was compared between groups using two-sided Wilcoxon rank-sum tests. TCRdb provides this immuneACCESS table in a form limited to in-frame rearrangements. Some clones are lacking; in checked studies, under half of them reflect an unresolved V gene, and why the rest are absent is not known. V and J calls and clone size follow that table, whereas D and trimming were derived from the DNA. This sample is represented by approximately 360,000 clones; around 82% of them were singletons. In total, the top ten clones hold about 7.4% of the sample.

What the research found in general, with its limitations: According to the authors, total T cell responses may have been underestimated by the TCR breadth and depth analyses. Higher spike-specific TCR breadth was observed in Ad26.COV2.S recipients than in placebo recipients (P = 0.0014). Comparable non-spike TCR breadth was observed between vaccine and placebo recipients, consistent with only spike being contained in the vaccine. After vaccination, substantial breadth of spike-specific CD8+ and CD4+ T cell responses was reported. Comparing responses between vaccine doses or regimens was not something the study was powered to do.

Regarding this clone: There is no known antigen for this receptor. Base qualities are not provided; no much larger clone lies one nucleotide away.

The sample here was peripheral blood, taken in a trial of Ad26.COV2.S vaccine versus placebo. The rearranged chain carries TRBV21-1 and TRBJ1-6; TRBD1 reflects the table's D call only, with no check against the DNA. TRBV21-1 counts as a pseudogene. The receptor was derived from a person between 18 and 60 years old who received the Ad26.COV2.S COVID-19 vaccine or a placebo. The CDR3 protein sequence reads: CASSKGPGQGSYNSPLHF. The DNA sequence is TGTGCCAGCAGCAAAGGGCCGGGACAGGGCTCCTATAATTCACCCCTCCACTTT.